A selection of T cell receptor beta chains follows, all from one sample in a study of cytomegalovirus exposure and HLA in healthy donors. Sequencing used immunoSEQ multiplex PCR; TCRdb keeps in-frame clones, though not all of them. The sample includes approximately 130,000 clones, over 8.5% of them seen just once. Material for sequencing was PBMCs. The receptors come from a woman aged 40 to 50 in good health and CMV-seropositive. Both conserved end residues are part of each CDR3. Clone size is not always given. Where it is, it says once, few, many or a class for expanded clones.

>TRBJ1-2|TRBV29-1|few
CSVGGWQTTNYGYTF
>TRBJ2-5|TRBV2|.
CASSRGARGETQYF
>TRBJ2-1|TRBV5-1|few
CASRYTSGGDNEQFF
>TRBJ1-1|TRBV7-9|.
CASSLEVRVGAFF
>TRBJ2-7|TRBV28|few
CASSFRFPYEQYF
>TRBJ2-5|TRBV4-2|few
CASSQTGVRETQYF
>TRBJ1-6|TRBV5-1|few
CASSLQGDSPLHF
>TRBJ2-5|TRBV5-4|few
CASSLGGGIETQYF
>TRBJ1-2|TRBV6-1|few
CASSGAGNYGYTF
>TRBJ2-7|TRBV7-8|few
CASSLGGGDSSYEQYF
>TRBJ2-2|TRBV30|.
CAWSVVLTGELFF
>TRBJ1-1|TRBV6-5|.
CASSYSKTTGGTEAFF
>TRBJ1-2|TRBV6-6|few
CASSYGGNGGYTF
>TRBJ1-5|TRBV28|.
CASSPLADTQPQHF
>TRBJ1-2|TRBV7-3|few
CASSLTPRGSRGYTF
>TRBJ2-1|TRBV10-1|.
CASSDTSGYNEQFF
>TRBJ1-1|TRBV7-9|few
CASSDGQDTEAFF
>TRBJ2-7|TRBV6-1|few
CASLGGTYSYEQYF
>TRBJ1-6|TRBV19|.
CASSPRQGPGSYNSPLHF
>TRBJ1-2|TRBV19|few
CASSTPFEDYGYTF
>TRBJ1-1|TRBV5-1|few
CASSLAKSGGFTEAFF
>TRBJ1-6|TRBV5-1|few
CASSLAGGSYNSPLHF
>TRBJ2-6|TRBV6-4|.
CASSDSEVSGANVLTF
>TRBJ1-5|TRBV11-2|.
CASSLVGVQGEQPQHF
>TRBJ2-7|TRBV5-1|.
CASRQDRGSGEQYF
>TRBJ2-2|TRBV5-1|few
CASSLQGWDTGELFF
>TRBJ2-7|TRBV10-3|.
CAISRTGGWEQYF
>TRBJ2-2|TRBV6-6|.
CASSYWSGRTGELFF
>TRBJ1-6|TRBV18|few
CASSPAGQVPSPLHF
>TRBJ1-1|TRBV4-1|.
CASSQFTGTEAFF
>TRBJ1-6|TRBV4-2|few
CASSQALQGSYNSPLHF
>TRBJ1-1|TRBV6-5|few
CASRTTGWGLTEAFF
>TRBJ1-1|TRBV11-3|few
CASSTHRGRAFF
>TRBJ2-7|TRBV6-5|few
CASSYSGHLIYEQYF
>TRBJ1-1|TRBV25-1|few
CATRGPTEAFF
>TRBJ1-1|TRBV25-1|few
CASGSFPGTERAEAFF
>TRBJ1-2|TRBV10-1|few
CASSTTRNYGYTF
>TRBJ1-1|TRBV6-1|.
CASSLGQPEAFF
>TRBJ2-1|TRBV19|few
CASSELAGGGGEQFF
>TRBJ2-7|TRBV19|many
CASSIQGTYEQYF
>TRBJ1-6|TRBV27|few
CASSLSRQGLGPNSPLHF